This T cell receptor beta chain is drawn from a study of glioma-infiltrating T cells after dendritic cell vaccination. The CDR3 length is 14 residues. Germline V CDR1 and CDR2: GTSNPN, SVGIG (reference sequence). As for this clone: A read error may account for a junction end that differs from germline. Other DNA sequences in the sample encode the same CDR3.

Assay used: immunoSEQ multiplex PCR; TCRdb lists only in-frame clones, some missing. This sample has 30,000 to 40,000 clones, with 82% found just once. The chain uses TRBV30 and TRBJ1-6; no definite D call. Sequenced material: blood, taken before dendritic cell vaccination. The TCR sequence derives from a human donor with glioblastoma. The CDR3 spells CAWSVDTYNSPLHF. The CDR3 DNA follows: TGTGCCTGGAGTGTAGACACCTATAATTCCCCCCTCCACTTT.